These 16 T cell receptor beta chains were sequenced from one sample in a study of T cell responses to AZD1222 COVID-19 vaccine. The data were produced by immunoSEQ multiplex PCR, yet TCRdb's version contains in-frame clones alone and is incomplete. The sample lists about 84,000 clones, 80% to 90% occurring once. This specimen consisted of peripheral blood, obtained on day 0 of AZD1222 vaccination. These receptors came from an adult in good health.

The V call is TRBV19, the J call TRBJ2-3, with D possibly being TRBD2 (5 bases). The germline V gene has CDR1 LNHDA and CDR2 SQIVND (reference sequence). The CDR3 loop spans 15 amino acids. V was pared by 1 base and J by 9 bases, with 17 bases between. DNA of the CDR3: TGTGCCAGTAGTATAGGGGCCCTAGCTGAGGGCACGCAGTATTTT. It encodes CASSIGALAEGTQYF.

The J gene is TRBJ2-7, the V gene TRBV28, with a possible D match to TRBD1 (6 bases). CDR1 and CDR2 from the germline V gene are MDHEN and SYDVKM. The CDR3 spans 16 residues. V lost 1 base to trimming and J lost 4 bases, with 17 bases between them. The CDR3 nucleotides read TGTGCCAGCAGTTTATCTAACAGGGTGGTGATTTACGAGCAGTACTTC. Translation: CASSLSNRVVIYEQYF. Combining the CDR3 with reference TRBV28 and TRBJ2-7 gives the whole variable domain DVKVTQSSRYLVKRTGEKVFLECVQDMDHENMFWYRQDPGLGLRLIYFSYDVKMKEKGDIPEGYSVSREKKERFSLILESASTNQTSMYLCASSLSNRVVIYEQYFGPGTRLTVT.

The chain has TRBV19 and TRBJ1-2; 9 bases are shared with TRBD1. J was trimmed by 8 bases and V by 4 bases; bases with no gene match: 8. Germline CDR1 reads LNHDA; CDR2 reads SQIVND (reference sequence). CDR3 size: 14 residues. The CDR3 sequence is CASSSPGTGYGYTF. The CDR3 bases are TGTGCCAGTAGTAGTCCCGGGACAGGGTACGGCTACACCTTC.

The chain employs TRBV9 and TRBJ2-1; 10 bases are shared with TRBD1. The germline CDR1 and CDR2 sequences are SGDLS and YYNGEE. The CDR3 is made up of 15 amino acids. Germline trimming cut 3 bases from V and 4 bases from J; bases unmatched to any gene: 4. The chain's CDR3 is CASSGPDRGYNEQFF. CDR3 coding DNA: TGTGCCAGCAGCGGTCCGGACAGGGGGTACAATGAGCAGTTCTTC.

This chain joins TRBV7-8 and TRBJ1-5; D is uncertain. Trimming left V 4 bases short and J 3 bases short, with 16 bases between. The germline CDR1 and CDR2 sequences are SGHVS and FQNEAQ. The CDR3 extends over 16 amino acids. Here the CDR3 reads CASSSSIPGSNQPQHF. Here the CDR3 DNA reads TGTGCCAGCAGCTCGTCTATTCCGGGGTCCAATCAGCCCCAGCATTTT.

The rearrangement joins TRBV4-2 to TRBJ2-3; D tentatively reads TRBD1 or TRBD2 (6 bases each). Trimming stripped 4 bases from V and 4 bases from J, with 15 bases between. There are 15 residues in the CDR3. Germline loops: CDR1 LGHNA, CDR2 YNFKEQ. The CDR3, as DNA: TGTGCCAGCAGCCGCGAGAGGGGGAGGTCAGATACGCAGTATTTT. It encodes CASSRERGRSDTQYF.

V gene TRBV28 combines with J gene TRBJ2-3; a weak D match, TRBD1 (6 bases). V lost 5 bases and J lost 2, with 14 bases in between. CDR3 size: 15 residues. From germline, CDR1 is MDHEN and CDR2 SYDVKM. This CDR3 is CASSPIGQFTDTQYF. The CDR3 coding sequence is TGTGCCAGCAGTCCAATCGGACAGTTCACAGATACGCAGTATTTT. The full variable domain, rest sourced from reference TRBV28 and TRBJ2-3, is DVKVTQSSRYLVKRTGEKVFLECVQDMDHENMFWYRQDPGLGLRLIYFSYDVKMKEKGDIPEGYSVSREKKERFSLILESASTNQTSMYLCASSPIGQFTDTQYFGPGTRLTVL.

To note about this clone: Other DNA sequences within the sample encode an identical CDR3. The V call is TRBV24-1, the J call TRBJ2-3, with 8 bases identical to TRBD2. Germline trimming cut 4 bases from V and 0 bases from J; bases unmatched to any gene: 2. The length of the CDR3 is 15 residues. CDR1 KGHDR and CDR2 SFDVKD come from the germline V gene. The CDR3 is CATSDPSGSTDTQYF. The CDR3 nucleotides are TGTGCCACCAGTGACCCTAGCGGGAGCACAGATACGCAGTATTTT.

DNA for the CDR3: TGTGCCAGCAGCCCCGCGGGTAGGACCTATGTTGAGCAGTTCTTC. It translates to CASSPAGRTYVEQFF. The genes are TRBV28 and TRBJ2-1; D is possibly TRBD2 (5 bases). Germline lookup yields CDR1 MDHEN and CDR2 SYDVKM. The CDR3 extends over 15 amino acids. V lost 6 bases to trimming and J lost 9 bases, with 21 bases between them.

This rearrangement joins TRBV24-1 to TRBJ2-1; perhaps TRBD2 as D (5 bases). V was cut by 0 bases and J by 8 bases, with 10 bases left in between. The germline V gene has CDR1 KGHDR and CDR2 SFDVKD. This CDR3 has 14 amino acids. CDR3 region: CATSDLFLGDEQFF. The CDR3 DNA sequence: TGTGCCACCAGTGATTTGTTTCTCGGGGATGAGCAGTTCTTC.

The genes are TRBV6-5 and TRBJ1-1, with D hard to call. CDR1 and CDR2 (germline): MNHEY, SVGAGI. Trimming took 0 bases from V and 10 from J, leaving 15 bases between them. The CDR3 covers 14 residues. CDR3 in amino acids: CASSYSGSGVGAFF. The CDR3 region has the DNA TGTGCCAGCAGTTACTCCGGGTCTGGGGTTGGAGCTTTCTTT.

This clone rates as medium-sized. The V call is TRBV11-2, the J call TRBJ2-2, with a tentative D call TRBD1 (6 bases). V was shortened by 5 bases and J by 5 bases, with 21 bases between the two germline ends. The CDR3 is 17 residues long. Germline values: CDR1 SGHAT, CDR2 FQNNGV. The CDR3 nucleotides are TGTGCCAGCAGCCCGACCCTGGGACAACTAGGAACCGGGGAGCTGTTTTTT. The encoded protein is CASSPTLGQLGTGELFF.

The CDR3 region has the DNA TGTGCTAGTGGCCCCTACGTCTCTAGTTACTCCTACAATGAGCAGTTCTTC. This encodes CASGPYVSSYSYNEQFF. The chain employs TRBV12-5 and TRBJ2-1; no definite D call. The CDR3 loop spans 17 amino acids. The germline CDR1 and CDR2 sequences are LGHNT and FRNRAP. Trimming took off 6 bases at V and 0 bases at J, with 18 bases between the two ends.

The CDR3 DNA follows: TGTGCCAGCAGTTTCCAAGTACCTAATTCACCCCTCCACTTT. It translates to CASSFQVPNSPLHF. The J gene is TRBJ1-6, the V gene TRBV27, with D hard to call. The CDR3 spans 14 residues. Germline-derived CDR1 and CDR2 are MNHEY and SMNVEV (reference sequence). Trimming left V 3 bases short and J 6 bases short, with 9 bases between.

The chain uses TRBV19 and TRBJ2-1; 12 positions match TRBD2. From germline, CDR1 is LNHDA and CDR2 SQIVND (reference sequence). This CDR3 is 15 amino acids long. V was pared by 3 bases and J by 7 bases, with 4 bases of the junction left unmatched. The CDR3: CASSMWTSGKNEQFF. CDR3 sequence (DNA): TGTGCCAGTAGTATGTGGACTAGCGGGAAGAATGAGCAGTTCTTC.

The rearrangement links TRBV7-9 to TRBJ2-5; D ambiguous. This CDR3 comprises 15 residues. The V and J ends lost 6 bases and 2 bases respectively, with 16 bases between them. Germline V gene lookup returns CDR1 SEHNR and CDR2 FQNEAQ (reference sequence). CDR3 coding DNA: TGTGCCAGCAGTGCCGGTGGCAAGGGACAAGAGACCCAGTACTTC. Translated, it gives CASSAGGKGQETQYF.